A selection of T cell receptor beta chains follows, all from one sample in a study of OX40 agonist ivuxolimab in advanced cancers. Sequenced by immunoSEQ multiplex PCR; TCRdb stores in-frame clones only, minus some. The sample holds about 76,000 clones, under 90% seen once. The specimen was CD4+ or CD8+ T cells sorted from blood, collected in a trial of the OX40 agonist ivuxolimab. All receptors derive from an adult with an advanced solid tumor such as melanoma, head and neck, liver or kidney cancer. The CDR3 runs from the conserved cysteine through the conserved F or W. Fields, in order: CDR3 protein, CDR3 DNA, D gene, V gene, J gene, clone size. D genes are given only for firm matches. Some rows mark clone size as missing; the rest say once, few, many or name a class of expanded clone.

CDR3: CASSLQRPPYNEQFF
DNA: TGTGCCAGCAGTTTACAGCGGCCTCCCTACAATGAGCAGTTCTTC
D: -
V: TRBV27
J: TRBJ2-1
size: -

CDR3: CASSDGVVQPQHF
DNA: TGTGCCAGCAGTGATGGAGTAGTTCAGCCCCAGCATTTT
D: -
V: TRBV2
J: TRBJ1-5
size: -

CDR3: CASMSPGRDYGYTF
DNA: TGTGCCAGTATGAGCCCCGGACGGGACTATGGCTACACCTTC
D: -
V: TRBV19
J: TRBJ1-2
size: -

CDR3: CASSYGGGAVEQYF
DNA: TGTGCCAGCAGCTATGGCGGGGGGGCCGTCGAGCAGTACTTC
D: TRBD2
V: TRBV11-2
J: TRBJ2-7
size: -

CDR3: CASSSRTLMRGGMVYEQYF
DNA: TGTGCCAGCAGTTCCCGAACATTAATGCGGGGGGGCATGGTCTACGAGCAGTACTTC
D: TRBD2
V: TRBV28
J: TRBJ2-7
size: -

CDR3: CASSVGSSGNTIYF
DNA: TGTGCCAGCAGCGTAGGGAGCTCTGGAAACACCATATATTTT
D: -
V: TRBV9
J: TRBJ1-3
size: -

CDR3: CASSLESGALISPLHF
DNA: TGTGCCAGCAGCTTAGAATCGGGCGCCTTAATCTCACCCCTCCACTTT
D: -
V: TRBV7-2
J: TRBJ1-6
size: -

CDR3: CASSDLGGQAKNIQYF
DNA: TGTGCCAGCAGTGATCTGGGGGGGCAGGCCAAAAACATTCAGTACTTC
D: -
V: TRBV2
J: TRBJ2-4
size: once

CDR3: CASSLDKANTIYF
DNA: TGTGCCAGCTCACTAGACAAGGCAAACACCATATATTTT
D: -
V: TRBV18
J: TRBJ1-3
size: -

CDR3: CAWSNRDSLFF
DNA: TGTGCCTGGAGTAACCGGGACAGCCTGTTTTTT
D: TRBD1
V: TRBV30
J: TRBJ2-2
size: -

CDR3: CASSSGLAGHEQFF
DNA: TGTGCCAGCAGCTCGGGACTAGCGGGTCATGAGCAGTTCTTC
D: TRBD2
V: TRBV7-3
J: TRBJ2-1
size: few

CDR3: CASSYTQGDYGYTF
DNA: TGTGCCAGCAGTTATACCCAGGGAGACTATGGCTACACCTTC
D: -
V: TRBV6-5
J: TRBJ1-2
size: -

CDR3: CASSPADRGETQYF
DNA: TGTGCCAGCAGCCCGGCGGACAGGGGGGAGACCCAGTACTTC
D: TRBD1
V: TRBV11-2
J: TRBJ2-5
size: -

CDR3: CASPGGGPYGYTF
DNA: TGTGCCTCCCCCGGTGGTGGTCCCTATGGCTACACCTTC
D: -
V: TRBV30
J: TRBJ1-2
size: -

CDR3: CASTKRGGTVNTGELFF
DNA: TGTGCCAGCACCAAAAGGGGCGGGACGGTGAACACCGGGGAGCTGTTTTTT
D: -
V: TRBV5-4
J: TRBJ2-2
size: -

CDR3: CASSVEASSLGGYTF
DNA: TGTGCCAGCAGCGTAGAGGCGAGTAGCTTGGGCGGCTACACCTTC
D: -
V: TRBV9
J: TRBJ1-2
size: -

CDR3: CASSPRGVGRTSTDTQYF
DNA: TGTGCCAGCTCACCAAGAGGGGTCGGACGGACTAGCACAGATACGCAGTATTTT
D: -
V: TRBV18
J: TRBJ2-3
size: -

CDR3: CASSRDSQETQYF
DNA: TGCGCCAGCAGCCGGGACAGTCAAGAGACCCAGTACTTC
D: TRBD1
V: TRBV5-1
J: TRBJ2-5
size: -

CDR3: CASSEARGGGANEQFF
DNA: TGTGCCAGCAGTGAAGCACGCGGCGGGGGGGCCAATGAGCAGTTCTTC
D: TRBD2
V: TRBV6-1
J: TRBJ2-1
size: -

CDR3: CASSAEDQYQETQYF
DNA: TGTGCCAGCAGTGCTGAGGACCAGTACCAAGAGACCCAGTACTTC
D: -
V: TRBV2
J: TRBJ2-5
size: -

CDR3: CASSLGWSAGGKETQYF
DNA: TGTGCCAGCAGCTTAGGCTGGTCAGCGGGGGGAAAAGAGACCCAGTACTTC
D: TRBD2
V: TRBV7-2
J: TRBJ2-5
size: -

CDR3: CASSLGLATNEKLFF
DNA: TGTGCCAGTAGCCTCGGACTTGCAACTAATGAAAAACTGTTTTTT
D: -
V: TRBV19
J: TRBJ1-4
size: -

CDR3: CASSLNRGRSGYTF
DNA: TGTGCCAGCAGCTTGAACAGGGGGCGGAGTGGCTACACCTTC
D: TRBD1
V: TRBV5-6
J: TRBJ1-2
size: -

CDR3: CASSIGTGGLDEQFF
DNA: TGTGCCAGTAGTATTGGGACAGGGGGCCTCGATGAGCAGTTCTTC
D: TRBD1
V: TRBV19
J: TRBJ2-1
size: -

CDR3: CATKKSGTGVYGEQFF
DNA: TGTGCCACTAAGAAGTCCGGGACAGGGGTTTATGGTGAGCAGTTCTTC
D: TRBD1
V: TRBV14
J: TRBJ2-1
size: few

CDR3: CASSSSPGAGDTEAFF
DNA: TGCGCCAGCAGCTCGTCCCCGGGGGCGGGGGACACTGAAGCTTTCTTT
D: -
V: TRBV5-1
J: TRBJ1-1
size: -

CDR3: CASSPGGDSGNTIYF
DNA: TGTGCCAGCTCCCCAGGGGGGGACTCTGGAAACACCATATATTTT
D: TRBD1
V: TRBV18
J: TRBJ1-3
size: once

CDR3: CASTYQGAGTEAFF
DNA: TGTGCCAGCACCTATCAGGGGGCAGGTACTGAAGCTTTCTTT
D: TRBD1
V: TRBV28
J: TRBJ1-1
size: -

CDR3: CASSRTSSGSNTQYF
DNA: TGCGCCAGCAGCCGGACTAGCTCTGGGTCGAATACGCAGTATTTT
D: TRBD2
V: TRBV5-1
J: TRBJ2-3
size: few

CDR3: CASSLGTIGANEKLFF
DNA: TGTGCCAGCAGTCTCGGGACTATAGGGGCTAATGAAAAACTGTTTTTT
D: -
V: TRBV28
J: TRBJ1-4
size: -

CDR3: CASSSLWRGGSEQFF
DNA: TGTGCCAGTAGTAGCCTCTGGCGGGGGGGCTCTGAGCAGTTCTTC
D: TRBD2
V: TRBV19
J: TRBJ2-1
size: -

CDR3: CASSFSGGRTDTQYF
DNA: TGTGCCAGCAGCTTTAGCGGGGGTCGCACAGATACGCAGTATTTT
D: TRBD2
V: TRBV11-2
J: TRBJ2-3
size: -

CDR3: CASRRGGIYNEQFF
DNA: TGTGCCAGCAGACGCGGGGGGATTTACAATGAGCAGTTCTTC
D: TRBD2
V: TRBV7-6
J: TRBJ2-1
size: -